This T cell receptor beta chain derives from a study of blood T cells in healthy people across ages. Regarding the study as a whole: Unsorted PBMCs blocked a conclusive comparison of naive and antigen-experienced cells.

As regards this clonotype: What it binds is unknown.

Using a J-beta primer mix together with a sample-barcoded 5' primer, a second PCR was run for roughly 7 to 11 cycles. MiXCR, run by TCRdb on the 5' RACE reads, gives a single entry per CDR3 protein. The data show 550,000 to 650,000 distinct CDR3 sequences, about 27% seen once. Germline CDR1 is SGDLS and CDR2 is YYNGEE. The CDR3 runs 13 residues. Trimming cost V 7 bases and J 5 bases; bases outside gene matches: 7. This sample was also put to use in a study of T cells of mothers and their children. That work states: The sample comes from nine or ten healthy Caucasian donors: mothers and children. Second-PCR primer M1S introduced sample barcodes and 2-4 random nucleotides. Related mother-child pairs shared slightly more overlap than unrelated pairs, but the difference was non-significant.

V and J are TRBV9 and TRBJ2-7, with TRBD1 matching over 9 bases. Source material: blood. This sequence originates from a boy between 2 and 10 years old in good health. CDR3 DNA sequence: TGTGCCAGCCGCCGGGACAGGGTGGACGAGCAGTACTTC. Residues: CASRRDRVDEQYF.